The T cell receptor beta chain described here comes from a study of blood T cell repertoires in COVID-19. Study background: Acute-phase and convalescent COVID-19 samples originated in the United States, Italy and Spain.

CDR3 length: 17 residues. The V gene's germline CDR1 is MNHEY and CDR2 SMNVEV (reference sequence). Between the trimmed V and J ends, which lost 5 bases and 0 bases, there was a span of 16 bases. Authors' data handling: Reference gene primer amplification yielded estimated nucleated cell counts. Clones were read by immunoSEQ multiplex PCR, and TCRdb kept only the in-frame ones, dropping some. The DNA was the basis for D and trimming; V, J and clone size are from that table. The sample has fewer than 350,000 clones, about 90% seen once; the top ten hold roughly 1.9%. The TCR originated in a young woman who had recovered from COVID-19. J is TRBJ2-2 and V is TRBV27; D perhaps matches TRBD1 (5 bases). The source material was peripheral blood. CDR3 nucleotide sequence: TGTGCCAGCAGTCCACAGGTAGCTTCGTCGAACACCGGGGAGCTGTTTTTT. It is translated as CASSPQVASSNTGELFF.